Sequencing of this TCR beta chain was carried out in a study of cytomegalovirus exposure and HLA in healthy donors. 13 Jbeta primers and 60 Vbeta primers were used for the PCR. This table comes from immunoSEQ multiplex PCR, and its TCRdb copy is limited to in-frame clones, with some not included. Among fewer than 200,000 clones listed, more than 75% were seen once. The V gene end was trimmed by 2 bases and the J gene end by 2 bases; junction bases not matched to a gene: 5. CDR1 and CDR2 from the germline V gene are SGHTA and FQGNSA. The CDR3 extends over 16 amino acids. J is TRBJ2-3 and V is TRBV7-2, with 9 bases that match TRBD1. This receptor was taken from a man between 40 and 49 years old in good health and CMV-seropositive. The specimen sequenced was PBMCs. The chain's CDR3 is CASSLRQQGATDTQYF. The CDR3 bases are TGTGCCAGCAGCTTACGGCAACAGGGGGCCACAGATACGCAGTATTTT.